This TCR beta chain derives from a study of T cell clones after liver transplantation (dated by TCRdb to the late 2010s). Background on the whole study: The samples were obtained from ITN030ST, a randomized trial that attempted immunosuppression withdrawal within 2 years after liver transplantation. Donor-reactive T cell clones were identified by TCRbeta sequencing after a pre-transplant mixed lymphocyte reaction and then tracked in post-transplant blood. Blood samples were taken pre-transplant, pre-randomization before withdrawal, and post-randomization after full withdrawal or failed withdrawal. Of the eight recipients, a few were HCV-positive, while the remaining recipients had been transplanted for non-autoimmune, non-viral indications. The study cohort included 8 liver transplant recipients, of whom 3 were classified as tolerant and 5 as non-tolerant. Tolerance meant complete immunosuppression withdrawal for at least one year without liver enzymes rising beyond twice the upper limit of normal. As an antigen-independent comparator for the donor-reactive sequences, third party-reactive TCRbeta sequences from pre-transplant MLRs were identified as well. Subjects received no induction therapy and standard immunosuppression until randomization at 12-24 months post-transplant.

The time point label for this specimen denotes: pre-transplant. Thawed unstimulated PBMCs were stained for CD3, CD4 and CD8 and FACS-sorted into CD3+CD4+ and CD3+CD8+ populations. All 8 studied subjects were randomized to withdrawal of immunosuppression. The Qiagen DNeasy Blood and Tissue Kit was used for isolation of genomic DNA. High-throughput TCRbeta CDR3 sequencing of frozen genomic DNA was performed by immunoSEQ, with PCR amplification, mapping, bias correction and internal controls included. As for how the authors treated the data: Productive rearrangements were kept, and unique TCRbeta sequences were defined by CDR3 nucleotide sequence plus V and J gene. For classification of a sequence as donor-reactive, at least 5-fold expansion in CFSE-low cells relative to unstimulated pre-transplant cells and a frequency of at least 0.01% were required. Minimum frequency thresholds were set for each subject on the basis of the unstimulated sample with the lowest template count, so that a detection power of at least 90% was ensured. Repertoire turnover was measured by Jensen-Shannon divergence between the top 1000 TCRbeta sequences post- and pre-transplant. Two-sided Fisher's exact tests were used to test for changes in the detection of donor-reactive sequences. The table comes from immuneACCESS by way of TCRdb, which keeps in-frame sequences with V and J called. Part of the clones is missing from these tables; in studies checked, under half for an unresolved V gene and the rest for unknown reasons. The DNA gave D and trimming, while V, J and clone size come from that table. The sample includes 65,000 to 90,000 clones, with roughly 90% observed a single time. Roughly 2.5% of the sample rests with the top ten.

As to this clone: Which antigen it targets is not known. No base quality information exists; no much larger clone differs at one position.

The full study reports these points: Low numbers of available donor cells limited the measurable donor-reactive repertoire in two subjects. A greater decline was seen for donor-reactive sequences than for third party-reactive sequences, suggesting partial antigen-specific deletion unrelated to withdrawal success. After accounting for repertoire turnover, donor-reactive detection was significantly reduced in 7 of 8 subjects for CD4 and 8 of 8 for CD8. Circulating donor-reactive CD4 TCRbeta sequences fell significantly post-transplant in 5 of 8 subjects, irrespective of tolerance or HCV status. Because allograft tissue specimens were not available, migration of donor-reactive T cells into the graft, rather than deletion, may have occurred. The conclusions were preliminary, being limited by small, heterogeneous patient numbers and by non-standardized post-transplant time points.

From the germline V gene (reference sequence), CDR1 is SEHNR and CDR2 is FQNEAQ. Germline trimming: 5 bases from V, 5 bases from J; junction bases outside gene matches: 9. From its cysteine to its phenylalanine, the CDR3 spans 17 amino acids. The read is trimmed to its CDR3 DNA, 51 bases read in frame from base 1. The starting material was CD4+ T cells from blood, obtained before liver transplant. The sequence was collected from a human donor who received a liver transplant. The sequence joins TRBV7-9 to TRBJ2-5; TRBD2 lines up with 15 middle nucleotides. The encoded CDR3 is CASSPRTSGRVRETQYF. The DNA sequence reads TGTGCCAGCAGCCCCAGGACTAGCGGGAGGGTGAGGGAGACCCAGTACTTC.